The 32 T cell receptor beta chains given below trace back to one sample, sequenced in a study of blood T cells in healthy people across ages. A second PCR of roughly 7 to 11 cycles used a sample-barcoded 5' primer and a J-beta primer mix. TCRdb re-derived calls from the 5' RACE reads in MiXCR, one entry per CDR3 protein. The sample contains under 800,000 distinct CDR3 sequences, roughly two fifths of which appear only once. Input material: blood. These receptors were taken from a woman aged 55-69 years in good health.

This clonotype has only a few counts. The chain has TRBV24-1 and TRBJ1-2; D call uncertain. Trimming pared 2 bases from V and 0 bases from J, leaving 9 bases between. Germline V gives CDR1 KGHDR, CDR2 SFDVKD. The CDR3 is 15 amino acids. The CDR3 coding sequence is TGTGCCACCAGTGATTCAACGGATTCTAACTATGGCTACACCTTC. It translates to CATSDSTDSNYGYTF.

For the CDR3, the DNA is TGTGCCAGCAGTGTGACTCCCCCCTACGAGCAGTACTTC. Protein: CASSVTPPYEQYF. The V call is TRBV27, the J call TRBJ2-7; D remains unclear. The CDR3 loop spans 13 amino acids. Germline CDR1 reads MNHEY; CDR2 reads SMNVEV (reference sequence). The V gene lost 5 bases and the J gene lost 2 bases, with 10 bases spanning the gap.

This clonotype appeared a few times. The J gene is TRBJ2-1, the V gene TRBV2; 7 nucleotides match TRBD2. The end of the DNA is better explained by TRBJ2-7, so the J call may be wrong. CDR1 and CDR2 (germline): SNHLY, FYNNEI. The CDR3 runs to 15 residues. The CDR3 nucleotides are TGTGCCAGCAGTGTTGGCGGGAGCTCCTACAATGAGCAGTACTTC. Its protein product is CASSVGGSSYNEQYF.

This clonotype was seen a handful of times. The gene calls are TRBV13 and TRBJ2-7; 7 nucleotides match TRBD1. Germline loops: CDR1 PRHDT, CDR2 FYEKMQ (reference sequence). J was trimmed by 3 bases and V by 5 bases; bases with no gene match: 13. The CDR3 extends over 16 amino acids. CDR3 protein: CASSRKDRWKNYEQYF. The CDR3 nucleotides read TGTGCCAGCAGCCGTAAGGACAGGTGGAAAAACTACGAGCAGTACTTC.

The V gene is TRBV5-1, the J gene TRBJ2-3; TRBD2 aligns across 11 bases. V trimming: 0 bases; J trimming: 2 bases; junction bases outside the gene matches: 5. Germline values: CDR1 SGHRS, CDR2 YFSETQ. The CDR3 loop spans 17 amino acids. CDR3 sequence: CASSLVLAGGPTDTQYF. CDR3 coding DNA: TGCGCCAGCAGCTTGGTGTTAGCGGGAGGGCCCACAGATACGCAGTATTTT.

This clonotype was detected ten times or more. The chain employs TRBV29-1 and TRBJ2-6; a weak D match, TRBD2 (6 bases). Germline V gene data show CDR1 as SQVTM and CDR2 as ANQGSEA. This CDR3 contains 15 residues. The V and J ends lost 3 bases and 3 bases respectively, with 12 bases between them. Here the CDR3 reads CSVESGTYGANVLTF. DNA for the CDR3: TGCAGCGTTGAGTCAGGGACTTATGGGGCCAACGTCCTGACTTTC.

This clonotype was seen a handful of times. The chain employs TRBV10-3 and TRBJ1-5; possible D gene TRBD1, 6 bases. V was shortened by 0 bases and J by 0 bases, with 12 bases between the two germline ends. CDR3 length equals 17 residues. CDR1 and CDR2 (germline): ENHRY, SYGVKD. The CDR3 loop reads CAISESRGRNSNQPQHF. For the CDR3, the DNA is TGTGCCATCAGTGAGTCTCGGGGGCGGAATAGCAATCAGCCCCAGCATTTT.

The chain couples TRBV3-1 to TRBJ2-4, with TRBD2 identical over 7 bases. V lost 3 bases, J lost 0 bases, and 8 bases stayed unmatched. The germline V gene encodes CDR1 LGHDT and CDR2 YNNKEL (reference sequence). The CDR3 spans 17 residues. CDR3 bases: TGTGCCAGCAGCCAGCTGAGGGGACTACTAGCCAAAAACATTCAGTACTTC. It specifies CASSQLRGLLAKNIQYF.

This clonotype has just a few counts. The rearrangement joins TRBV10-3 to TRBJ1-6, with D unclear. CDR1 and CDR2 from the germline V gene are ENHRY and SYGVKD. Trimming removed 5 bases from V and 8 bases from J, with 7 bases in between. The CDR3 sequence is 12 residues long. The chain's CDR3 is CAISSWDSPLHF. In nucleotides, the CDR3 is TGTGCCATCAGTAGTTGGGATTCACCCCTCCACTTT.

The J gene is TRBJ1-1, the V gene TRBV6-6; no clear D gene. The germline CDR1 and CDR2 sequences are MNHNY and SVGAGI (reference sequence). Trimming shortened V by 8 bases and J by 2 bases, and 6 bases separated the two germline ends. CDR3 size: 11 residues. CDR3 in amino acids: CASFYNTEAFF. The CDR3 DNA is TGTGCCAGCTTTTATAACACTGAAGCTTTCTTT.

This clonotype was recorded a few times. V and J are TRBV24-1 and TRBJ1-2; perhaps TRBD1 as D (5 bases). The germline V and J ends were trimmed by 4 bases and 8 bases, with 13 bases remaining between them. The CDR3 runs to 13 residues. Germline V gene data show CDR1 as KGHDR and CDR2 as SFDVKD. The CDR3 DNA follows: TGTGCCACCAGTGAAGGATGGGGCGGAGGCTACACCTTC. It specifies CATSEGWGGGYTF.

The chain links TRBV6-5 to TRBJ2-1; the match to TRBD1 covers 8 bases. Germline V gives CDR1 MNHEY, CDR2 SVGAGI. The CDR3 runs 15 residues. V gave up 2 bases and J gave up 6 bases; unmatched junction bases: 6. As DNA, the CDR3 is TGTGCCAGCAGTTACGTATTAGGACAGGGCAATGAGCAGTTCTTC. Translating gives CASSYVLGQGNEQFF.

The V call is TRBV6-2 or TRBV6-3, the J call TRBJ2-5; D is perhaps TRBD1 (5 bases). Germline CDR1 is MNHEY and CDR2 is SVGEGT. The germline V and J ends were trimmed by 0 bases and 5 bases, with 10 bases remaining between them. The CDR3 spans 14 residues. CDR3 residues: CASSYSGVRETQYF. As DNA, the CDR3 is TGTGCCAGCAGTTACTCAGGGGTTCGGGAGACCCAGTACTTC.

The genes are TRBV6-1 and TRBJ2-5; TRBD2 aligns across 14 bases. CDR3 length: 18 amino acids. Germline values: CDR1 MNHNS, CDR2 SASEGT. With V trimmed by 5 bases and J by 1 base, 9 bases remained unmatched. This chain's CDR3 is CASSPGETSGGAQETQYF. The DNA for the CDR3 is TGTGCCAGCAGTCCGGGGGAGACTAGCGGGGGGGCCCAAGAGACCCAGTACTTC.

The chain is built from TRBV20-1 and TRBJ1-2; D is perhaps TRBD1 (5 bases). Trimming took off 3 bases at V and 4 bases at J, with 12 bases between the two ends. CDR3 length: 13 residues. CDR1 is DFQATT and CDR2 is SNEGSKA in the germline V gene (reference sequence). In DNA form, the CDR3 reads TGCAGTGCTAGTCCTCGCGGGGGCTATGGCTACACCTTC. Residues: CSASPRGGYGYTF.

This clonotype was observed a handful of times. This chain links TRBV6-4 with TRBJ1-5; D is unresolved. CDR1 and CDR2 from the germline V gene are MRHNA and SNTAGT. V was pared by 5 bases and J by 3 bases, with 8 bases between. The CDR3 consists of 13 residues. Here the CDR3 reads CASSPEDNQPQHF. The CDR3 nucleotides are TGTGCCAGCAGTCCCGAGGACAATCAGCCCCAGCATTTT.

The chain links TRBV12-3 or TRBV12-4 to TRBJ2-1; 13 bases line up with TRBD2. CDR3 length: 16 residues. Trimming cost V 4 bases and J 7 bases; bases outside gene matches: 7. This CDR3 is CASSSGTSGEVNEQFF. DNA for the CDR3: TGTGCCAGCAGTTCAGGGACTAGCGGGGAGGTGAATGAGCAGTTCTTC.

In this sample, this clonotype turned up many times. In DNA, the CDR3 is TGTGCCAGCAGTTTATTGAGGCAGGGAGATCGGGCTGAGCAGTTCTTC. This sequence encodes CASSLLRQGDRAEQFF. The chain uses TRBV12-3 or TRBV12-4 and TRBJ2-1; the D call may be TRBD1 or TRBD2 (5 bases each). This CDR3 spans 16 amino acids. With 2 bases removed from V and 9 bases from J, the gap between germline ends came to 20 bases.

This clonotype was observed a few times. The genes are TRBV15 and TRBJ1-2; no firm D call. V dropped 5 bases and J dropped 5 bases, with 12 bases sitting between them. Germline V lookup: CDR1 LNHNV, CDR2 YYDKDF (reference sequence). The CDR3 extends over 13 amino acids. DNA of the CDR3: TGTGCCACCAGCGGCGACGGCCTATATGGCTACACCTTC. It is translated as CATSGDGLYGYTF.

As concerns this clonotype: A much larger clone differs by one base, so this may be a read error. This rearrangement joins TRBV7-2 to TRBJ2-2; D might be TRBD1 or TRBD2, each matching 6 bases. The CDR3 has 13 residues. Germline values: CDR1 SGHTA, CDR2 FQGNSA. V was shortened by 6 bases and J by 9 bases, with 14 bases between the two germline ends. CDR3 sequence: CASRLGGTRELFF. CDR3 DNA: TGTGCCAGCAGACTAGGGGGGACCAGGGAGCTGTTTTTT.

This chain joins TRBV20-1 and TRBJ2-2; D uncertain. The CDR3 runs 15 residues. V lost 6 bases to trimming and J lost 6 bases, with 20 bases between them. Germline lookup yields CDR1 DFQATT and CDR2 SNEGSKA (reference sequence). CDR3 nucleotide sequence: TGCAGTGCCCCGGGTGGGCCTGAGAGAGCCGGGGAGCTGTTTTTT. This gives the protein CSAPGGPERAGELFF.

The chain employs TRBV7-8 and TRBJ1-2; D uncertain. Trimming left V 5 bases short and J 3 bases short, with 13 bases between. There are 14 residues in the CDR3. Germline-derived CDR1 and CDR2 are SGHVS and FQNEAQ. The CDR3 loop reads CASSAAEGYYGYTF. The DNA of the CDR3 is TGTGCCAGCAGCGCCGCAGAAGGGTACTATGGCTACACCTTC.

This clonotype was seen a handful of times. The chain couples TRBV12-3 or TRBV12-4 to TRBJ2-3; TRBD2 might be the D (7 bases). The CDR3 runs to 15 residues. Deletions cut 6 bases from V and 6 bases from J, with 19 bases between. The chain's CDR3 is CASSVGGQGLDTQYF. CDR3 nucleotides: TGTGCCAGCAGCGTGGGGGGGCAGGGGCTCGATACGCAGTATTTT.

V is TRBV5-8 and J is TRBJ2-5; 11 bases line up with TRBD2. This CDR3 comprises 15 residues. V was clipped by 7 bases and J by 1 base; unmatched bases: 6. Germline-derived CDR1 and CDR2 are SGHTS and YDEGEE. As DNA, the CDR3 is TGTGCCAGCTTGGCTAGCGGGGGGATCCAAGAGACCCAGTACTTC. Protein: CASLASGGIQETQYF.

The chain uses TRBV6-2 or TRBV6-3 and TRBJ2-4; 11 bases are a match to TRBD2. The DNA end lines up better with TRBJ2-7; the J call may be wrong. The CDR3 runs 15 residues. Germline CDR1 is MNHEY and CDR2 is SVGEGT. CDR3 loop: CASTLRLAGKYEQYF. As DNA, the CDR3 is TGTGCCAGCACTCTTCGACTAGCGGGAAAGTACGAGCAGTACTTC.

The chain employs TRBV30 and TRBJ1-6; D may be TRBD1 (5 bases). This CDR3 region has 13 residues. The ends were cut back, 4 bases at V and 9 bases at J, with 13 bases in the middle. Germline V CDR1 and CDR2: GTSNPN, SVGIG (reference sequence). The CDR3 nucleotides are TGTGCCTGGAATCGAGGGGCGCGTTCACCCCTCCACTTT. Residues: CAWNRGARSPLHF.

The rearrangement joins TRBV7-3 to TRBJ1-1; TRBD1 might be the D (5 bases). Trimming left V 1 base short and J 6 bases short, with 12 bases between. The germline gives CDR1 SGHTA, CDR2 FQGTGA. This CDR3 is built from 14 residues. The DNA for the CDR3 is TGTGCCAGCAGCTTAAATACAGGATCTTCTGAAGCTTTCTTT. Translated: CASSLNTGSSEAFF.

The chain links TRBV10-3 to TRBJ2-3; D may be TRBD2 (6 bases). Trimming took off 0 bases at V and 2 bases at J, with 9 bases between the two ends. The germline CDR1 and CDR2 sequences are ENHRY and SYGVKD. The CDR3 runs to 15 residues. DNA of the CDR3: TGTGCCATCAGTGAGTCGGGACTGGCCACAGATACGCAGTATTTT. Its translation: CAISESGLATDTQYF.

V and J are TRBV6-2 or TRBV6-3 and TRBJ2-5; D may be TRBD2 (5 bases). This CDR3 comprises 13 residues. V was trimmed by 8 bases and J by 1 base, leaving 11 bases between them. Per germline, CDR1 MNHEY and CDR2 SVGEGT. CDR3 sequence (DNA): TGTGCCAGCCGCCGCCGGGGCCAAGAGACCCAGTACTTC. Protein sequence: CASRRRGQETQYF.

This clonotype showed up just a few times. This chain joins TRBV27 and TRBJ1-5; TRBD1 is a possible D gene (6 bases). Germline V gives CDR1 MNHEY, CDR2 SMNVEV (reference sequence). The germline V and J ends were trimmed by 7 bases and 0 bases, with 13 bases remaining between them. The length of the CDR3 is 15 residues. The CDR3 nucleotides are TGTGCCAGCAAGCACGCAGGGGATAGCAATCAGCCCCAGCATTTT. Protein product: CASKHAGDSNQPQHF.

The chain links TRBV4-1 to TRBJ2-7, with D perhaps matching TRBD2 (5 bases). The germline V gene encodes CDR1 MGHRA and CDR2 YSYEKL. Trimming cost V 3 bases and J 2 bases, with 11 bases left between them. CDR3 length equals 14 residues. The CDR3 loop is CASSQGRIPYEQYF. CDR3 coding DNA: TGCGCCAGCAGCCAGGGGAGAATCCCCTACGAGCAGTACTTC.

Turning to this clonotype: A much larger clone differs from this one at a single base, so this may be a read error. The chain is built from TRBV7-2 and TRBJ2-3; D is perhaps TRBD2 (5 bases). This CDR3 comprises 15 residues. Germline-derived CDR1 and CDR2 are SGHTA and FQGNSA. Trimming stripped 5 bases from V and 5 bases from J, with 17 bases between. DNA of the CDR3: TGTGCCAGCAGCGCCCAGGAGCGGCGCATAGATACGCAGTATTTT. It encodes CASSAQERRIDTQYF.